These 8 T cell receptor beta chains share one sample of origin, sequenced in a study. Generated by immunoSEQ multiplex PCR, the TCRdb table keeps only in-frame clones and is missing some. Of tens of thousands of clones detected, approximately 95% appear once; the ten largest clones hold about 10%. The sequencing sample was made of PBMCs. The receptors shown here come from a man aged 40-50 years with rheumatoid arthritis.

V usage is TRBV24-1 and J usage is TRBJ2-3, with D possibly matching TRBD2 (5 bases). V was clipped by 5 bases and J by 5 bases, with 10 bases between them. The CDR3 sequence is 13 residues long. CDR1 KGHDR and CDR2 SFDVKD come from the germline V gene. This chain's CDR3 is CATSVGAVDTQYF. CDR3 bases: TGTGCCACCAGTGTGGGAGCAGTAGATACGCAGTATTTT.

The chain links TRBV6-5 to TRBJ1-2; D may be TRBD1 (5 bases). CDR3 length equals 13 residues. CDR1 and CDR2 (germline): MNHEY, SVGAGI. Trimming shortened V by 7 bases and J by 8 bases, and 17 bases separated the two germline ends. CDR3 sequence: CASKFGTTEGYTF. CDR3 DNA sequence: TGTGCCAGCAAATTCGGGACGACGGAAGGCTACACCTTC.

V gene TRBV14 combines with J gene TRBJ2-7; D gene uncertain. Trimming shortened V by 3 bases and J by 1 base, and 4 bases separated the two germline ends. In germline, CDR1 is SGHDN, CDR2 FVKESK. This CDR3 region has 12 residues. CDR3 in amino acids: CASSHASYEQYF. CDR3 DNA: TGTGCCAGCAGCCATGCTTCCTACGAGCAGTACTTC.

The chain joins TRBV7-9 to TRBJ2-6; D is unclear. V lost 3 bases to trimming and J lost 0 bases, with 12 bases between them. This CDR3 has 17 residues. In germline, CDR1 is SEHNR, CDR2 FQNEAQ (reference sequence). CDR3 sequence (DNA): TGTGCCAGCAGCTTCTCCGGCAGTTACTCTGGGGCCAACGTCCTGACTTTC. This translates into CASSFSGSYSGANVLTF.

The rearrangement uses TRBV5-4 and TRBJ1-1; D gene unclear. Germline values: CDR1 SGHNT, CDR2 YYREEE (reference sequence). This CDR3 is built from 15 residues. V was trimmed by 3 bases and J by 1 base, leaving 13 bases between them. The CDR3 DNA reads as TGTGCCAGCAGCTCCCCCACTCTCCAGAACACTGAAGCTTTCTTT. It is translated as CASSSPTLQNTEAFF.

The V and J genes are TRBV7-2 and TRBJ1-6; tentatively, D is TRBD1 (5 bases). V dropped 11 bases and J dropped 6 bases, with 14 bases sitting between them. CDR3 length: 13 amino acids. Germline CDR1 SGHTA, CDR2 FQGNSA. The DNA of the CDR3 is TGTGCCGGTGGGGGAGGGCTTAATTCACCCCTCCACTTT. Its protein is CAGGGGLNSPLHF.

This chain uses TRBV5-1 with TRBJ2-4; TRBD1 aligns across 8 bases. The CDR3 consists of 18 residues. With 0 bases clipped from V and 0 bases from J, the junction kept 8 bases outside the gene matches. CDR1 and CDR2 from the germline V gene are SGHRS and YFSETQ. CDR3 bases: TGCGCCAGCAGCTTGGAGGGACAGGTCATCCCAGCCAAAAACATTCAGTACTTC. Protein sequence: CASSLEGQVIPAKNIQYF.

V is TRBV28 and J is TRBJ2-5; D not resolved. CDR3 length: 15 amino acids. Trimming took off 2 bases at V and 2 bases at J, with 12 bases between the two ends. CDR1 and CDR2 (germline): MDHEN, SYDVKM. This CDR3 reads CASSLTQPKQETQYF. The CDR3 DNA reads as TGTGCCAGCAGTTTAACCCAACCTAAGCAAGAGACCCAGTACTTC.